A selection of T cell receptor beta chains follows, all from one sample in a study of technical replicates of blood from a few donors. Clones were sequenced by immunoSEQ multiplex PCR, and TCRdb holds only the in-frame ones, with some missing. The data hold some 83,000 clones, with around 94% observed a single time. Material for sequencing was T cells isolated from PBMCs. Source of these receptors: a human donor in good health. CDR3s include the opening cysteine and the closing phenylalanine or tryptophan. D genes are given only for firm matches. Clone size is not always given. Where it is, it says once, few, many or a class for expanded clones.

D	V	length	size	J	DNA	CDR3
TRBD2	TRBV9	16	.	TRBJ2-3	TGTGCCAGCAGCGTAGTAGCGGGAGATATCACAGATACGCAGTATTTT	CASSVVAGDITDTQYF
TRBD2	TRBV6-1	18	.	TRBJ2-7	TGTGCCAGCAGTGCGCCCGGCCGAAGGGCGGGAGGTTCCTACGAGCAGTACTTC	CASSAPGRRAGGSYEQYF
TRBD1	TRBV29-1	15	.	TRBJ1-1	TGCAGCGTTGAAAATTCAGGGGGCAAGAACACTGAAGCTTTCTTT	CSVENSGGKNTEAFF
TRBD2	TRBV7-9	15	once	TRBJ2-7	TGTGCCAGCAGCATCTCCGGGACTAGCGGGAGCCAGCAGTACTTC	CASSISGTSGSQQYF
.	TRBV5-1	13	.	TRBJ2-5	TGCGCCAGCAGCCCCGGGATCCAAGAGACCCAGTACTTC	CASSPGIQETQYF
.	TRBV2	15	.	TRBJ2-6	TGTGCCAGCAGTGTTGGCCTCTCTGGGGCCAACGTCCTGACTTTC	CASSVGLSGANVLTF
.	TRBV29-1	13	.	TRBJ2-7	TGCAGCGTAATCCCAGGGTCCTCCTACGAGCAGTACTTC	CSVIPGSSYEQYF
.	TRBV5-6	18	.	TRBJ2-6	TGTGCCAGCAGCTTGAAGTACGAGCTCTACTCTGGGGCCAACGTCCTGACTTTC	CASSLKYELYSGANVLTF
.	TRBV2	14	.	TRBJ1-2	TGTGCCAGCAGTGAAAATGAGGGGGACTATGGCTACACCTTC	CASSENEGDYGYTF
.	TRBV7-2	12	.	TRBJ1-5	TGTGCCAGCAGTCAAAACAATCAGCCCCAGCATTTT	CASSQNNQPQHF
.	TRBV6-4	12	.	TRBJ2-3	TGTGCCAGCAGCGACAGGTCAGGGACGCAGTATTTT	CASSDRSGTQYF
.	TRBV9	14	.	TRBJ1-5	TGTGCCAGCAGCGTAGTCCAGGGCCTAGAGCCCCAGCATTTT	CASSVVQGLEPQHF
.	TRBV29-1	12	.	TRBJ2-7	TGCAGCGCCCGGGACACCACCTACGAGCAGTACTTC	CSARDTTYEQYF
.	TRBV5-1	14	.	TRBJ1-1	TGCGCCAGCAGCTTGTCGGGGGGGAACACTGAAGCTTTCTTT	CASSLSGGNTEAFF
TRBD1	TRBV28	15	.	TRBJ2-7	TGTGCCAGCAGTTTTCCGGGACAGGGGCTCTACGAGCAGTACTTC	CASSFPGQGLYEQYF
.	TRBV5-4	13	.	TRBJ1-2	TGTGCCAGCAGCCACAGCAGTAACTATGGCTACACCTTC	CASSHSSNYGYTF
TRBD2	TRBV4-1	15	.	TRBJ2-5	TGCGCCAGCAGCGTTCAGCGGGAATTACAAGAGACCCAGTACTTC	CASSVQRELQETQYF
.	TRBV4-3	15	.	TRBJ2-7	TGCGCCAGCAGCTCCGGATTGGGCTACAGCTACGAGCAGTACTTC	CASSSGLGYSYEQYF
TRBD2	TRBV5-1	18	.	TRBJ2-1	TGCGCCAGCAGACTTAGAGGAGCGGGAGGGCCTTTTGGGAATGAGCAGTTCTTC	CASRLRGAGGPFGNEQFF
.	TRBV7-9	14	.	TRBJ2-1	TGTGCCAGCAGCCCACGGGACAACTACAATGAGCAGTTCTTC	CASSPRDNYNEQFF
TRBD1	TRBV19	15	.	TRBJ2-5	TGTGCCAGTAGTAGGGGAACAGGGGGCATAGGGACCCAGTACTTC	CASSRGTGGIGTQYF
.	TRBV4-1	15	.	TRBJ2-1	TGCGCCAGCAGCCCTCTCGGGTCGGGGGTCAATGAGCAGTTCTTC	CASSPLGSGVNEQFF
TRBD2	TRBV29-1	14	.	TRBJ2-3	TGCAGCGTGTACGAGCGGGACGGCACAGATACGCAGTATTTT	CSVYERDGTDTQYF
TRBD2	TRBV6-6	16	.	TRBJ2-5	TGTGCCAGCAGCCGACATAGCGGGAGGGCCGGGGAGACCCAGTACTTC	CASSRHSGRAGETQYF
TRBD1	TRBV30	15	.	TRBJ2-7	TGTGCCTGCTCGACCGGGACAGGGGGCTTCTACGAGCAGTACTTC	CACSTGTGGFYEQYF
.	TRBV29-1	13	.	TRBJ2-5	TGCAGCACCCGCGGATCGGGGGTAGAGACCCAGTACTTC	CSTRGSGVETQYF
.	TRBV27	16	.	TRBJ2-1	TGTGCCAGCAGTTTGTATAGCTCAGGGTCCATTAATGAGCAGTTCTTC	CASSLYSSGSINEQFF
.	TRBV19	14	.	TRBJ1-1	TGTGCCAGTAGTATAGACCCGGGGAACACTGAAGCTTTCTTT	CASSIDPGNTEAFF
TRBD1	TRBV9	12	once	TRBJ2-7	TGTGCCAGCCAGGGGGTTGGGGACGAGCAGTACTTC	CASQGVGDEQYF
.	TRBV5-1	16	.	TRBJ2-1	TGCGCCAGCAGCTTGGATCTAGCTCGGGCCTACAATGAGCAGTTCTTC	CASSLDLARAYNEQFF
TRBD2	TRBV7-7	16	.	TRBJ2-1	TGTGCTAGCAGCTTAGAGAGCGGGAGGGCCGATCATGAGCAGTTCTTC	CASSLESGRADHEQFF
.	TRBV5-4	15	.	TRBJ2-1	TGTGCCAGCAGCTTGCGGGGGACCTCCTACAATGAGCAGTTCTTC	CASSLRGTSYNEQFF
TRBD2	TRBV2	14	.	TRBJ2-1	TGTGCCAGCCGCGGGGAGGGATCCTACAATGAGCAGTTCTTC	CASRGEGSYNEQFF
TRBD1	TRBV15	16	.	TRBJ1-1	TGTGCCACCAGCGCCTCACACTCTCAGGGGGGAACTGAAGCTTTCTTT	CATSASHSQGGTEAFF
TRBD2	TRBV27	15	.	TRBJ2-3	TGTGCCAGCAGTAGCGGGACGGAAAGCACAGATACGCAGTATTTT	CASSSGTESTDTQYF
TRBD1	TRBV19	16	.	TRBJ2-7	TGTGCCCGCCTTACCCGGGACAGGTTACCCAACTACGAGCAGTACTTC	CARLTRDRLPNYEQYF
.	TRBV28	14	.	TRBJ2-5	TGTGCCAGCAGTTCCATAGCCGTCCAAGAGACCCAGTACTTC	CASSSIAVQETQYF
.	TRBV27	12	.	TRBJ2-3	TGTGCCAGCAGTCCCCGGACAGATACGCAGTATTTT	CASSPRTDTQYF
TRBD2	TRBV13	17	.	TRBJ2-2	TGTGCCAGCAGCCCGACTAGCGGGAGCACGAACACCGGGGAGCTGTTTTTT	CASSPTSGSTNTGELFF
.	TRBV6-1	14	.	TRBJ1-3	TGTGCCAGCTCCCACTCAGGGTCTGGAAACACCATATATTTT	CASSHSGSGNTIYF
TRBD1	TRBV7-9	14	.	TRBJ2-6	TGTGCCATCAAACAGGGGGCTGGGGCCAACGTCCTGACTTTC	CAIKQGAGANVLTF
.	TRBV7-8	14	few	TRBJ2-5	TGTGCCAGCAGCTTTAGGCGGTCTCAAGAGACCCAGTACTTC	CASSFRRSQETQYF
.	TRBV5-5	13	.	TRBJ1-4	TGTGCCAGCAGCTTGGACTCTAATGAAAAACTGTTTTTT	CASSLDSNEKLFF
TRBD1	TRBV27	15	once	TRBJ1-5	TGTGCCAGCAGTCCGGGGACAGGAAGCAATCAGCCCCAGCATTTT	CASSPGTGSNQPQHF
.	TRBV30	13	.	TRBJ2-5	TGTGCCTGTGGGGCGGGGAACCAAGAGACCCAGTACTTC	CACGAGNQETQYF
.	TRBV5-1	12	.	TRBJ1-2	TGCGCCAGCAGCTTGGTCGGCTATGGCTACACCTTC	CASSLVGYGYTF
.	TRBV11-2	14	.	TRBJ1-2	TGTGCCAGCAGCCCTGATGCGTTTGACTATGGCTACACCTTC	CASSPDAFDYGYTF
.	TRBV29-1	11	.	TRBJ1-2	TGCAGCGTTGAATTCCGCTATGGCTACACCTTC	CSVEFRYGYTF
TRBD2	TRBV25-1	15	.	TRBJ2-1	TGTGCCAGCAGTGAATATAGCGGGAGCCGCAATGAGCAGTTCTTC	CASSEYSGSRNEQFF
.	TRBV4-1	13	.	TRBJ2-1	TGCGCCAGCAGCTCCTGGACAGACAATGAGCAGTTCTTC	CASSSWTDNEQFF
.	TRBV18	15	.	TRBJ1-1	TGTGCCAGCTCACCGACGCTAGACAGGAACACTGAAGCTTTCTTT	CASSPTLDRNTEAFF
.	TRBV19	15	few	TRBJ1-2	TGTGCCAGTAGTATAGTTCTAGGACAGAAAAATGGCTACACCTTC	CASSIVLGQKNGYTF
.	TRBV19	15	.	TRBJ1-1	TGTGCCAGTACCCTTATTCAGGGGCCTAACACTGAAGCTTTCTTT	CASTLIQGPNTEAFF
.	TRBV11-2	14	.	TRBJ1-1	TGTGCCAGCAGCTTAGATACAGTGAACACTGAAGCTTTCTTT	CASSLDTVNTEAFF
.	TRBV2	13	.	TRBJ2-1	TGTGCCAGCAGTGAAGAGGGGTACAATGAGCAGTTCTTC	CASSEEGYNEQFF
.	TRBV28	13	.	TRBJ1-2	TGTGCCAGCAGTTTCGGGAATAGCTATGGCTACACCTTC	CASSFGNSYGYTF
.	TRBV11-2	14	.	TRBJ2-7	TGTGCCAGCAGCCCCTCTGACTCCCCTGGGGAGCAGTACTTC	CASSPSDSPGEQYF
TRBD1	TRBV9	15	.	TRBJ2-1	TGTGCCAGCAGCCCGACAGGGTCGTTCGACAATGAGCAGTTCTTC	CASSPTGSFDNEQFF
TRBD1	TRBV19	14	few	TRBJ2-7	TGTGCCAGTAGTATGGAGAGGGGGCAGTACGAGCAGTACTTC	CASSMERGQYEQYF
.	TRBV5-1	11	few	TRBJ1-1	TGCGCCAGCAGCTTGGGAACAGGTTCTTTCTTT	CASSLGTGSFF